This TCR beta chain was identified in a study of CD8 T cells in ankylosing spondylitis. The CDR3 is made up of 15 amino acids. Germline CDR1 and CDR2: KGHDR and SFDVKD. The V gene end was trimmed by 4 bases and the J gene end by 5 bases; junction bases not matched to a gene: 6. A word on this clonotype: Its matching antigen is unknown.

Whole-study results and caveats: Some of these motif variants have turned up before, in reports on reactive arthritis synovial fluid and blood. CD8+ by phenotype, disease-linked clones were relatively rare in peripheral blood. Blood of patients with ankylosing spondylitis appeared to be characterized by a TCR beta motif of fewer than 10 highly homologous variants. Researchers reportedly found disease-linked clones significantly enriched in matched ankylosing spondylitis synovial fluid.

Quantitative 5'-RACE with molecular barcodes generated TCR beta libraries. TCRdb ran MiXCR on the 5' RACE reads and lists one entry per CDR3 protein. The repertoire holds 200,000 to 250,000 distinct CDR3 sequences, roughly 18% seen once, with roughly 46% in the top ten. This rearrangement joins TRBV24-1 to TRBJ2-3, with 9 nucleotides matching TRBD2. The receptor's source is a male donor with ankylosing spondylitis. The sequencing input was blood, either unsorted or a sorted T cell fraction (not recorded which). The CDR3 DNA sequence: TGTGCCACCAGTGACTTGGGACTAGCAGAAGATACGCAGTATTTT. It encodes CATSDLGLAEDTQYF.